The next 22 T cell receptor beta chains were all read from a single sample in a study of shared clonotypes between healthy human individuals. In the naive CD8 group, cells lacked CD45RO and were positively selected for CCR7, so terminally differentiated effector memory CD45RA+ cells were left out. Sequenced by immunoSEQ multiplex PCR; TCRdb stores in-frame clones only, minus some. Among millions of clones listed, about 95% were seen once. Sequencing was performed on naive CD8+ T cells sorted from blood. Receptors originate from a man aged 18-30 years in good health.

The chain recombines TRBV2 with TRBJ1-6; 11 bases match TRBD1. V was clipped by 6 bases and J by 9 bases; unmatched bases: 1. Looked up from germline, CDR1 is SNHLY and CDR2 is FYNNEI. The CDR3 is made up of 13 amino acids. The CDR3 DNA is TGTGCCAGCAGAGGGACAGGGGGTTCACCCCTCCACTTT. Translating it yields CASRGTGGSPLHF.

The CDR3: CASSPVQGGANTEAFF. The CDR3 DNA is TGTGCCAGCTCACCAGTCCAGGGTGGGGCGAACACTGAAGCTTTCTTT. This rearrangement joins TRBV18 to TRBJ1-1; tentatively, D is TRBD1 (5 bases). The V end lost 2 bases, the J end lost 1 base, and 14 bases lay between the germline ends. Germline V gene data show CDR1 as KGHSH and CDR2 as LQKENI. The CDR3 runs to 16 residues.

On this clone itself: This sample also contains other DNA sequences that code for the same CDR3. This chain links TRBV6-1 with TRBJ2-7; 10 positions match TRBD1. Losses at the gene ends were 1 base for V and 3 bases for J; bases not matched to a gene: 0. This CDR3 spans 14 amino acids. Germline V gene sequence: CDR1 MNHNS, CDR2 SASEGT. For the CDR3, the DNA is TGTGCCAGCAGTGAAGGGGACAGGGGCTACGAGCAGTACTTC. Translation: CASSEGDRGYEQYF.

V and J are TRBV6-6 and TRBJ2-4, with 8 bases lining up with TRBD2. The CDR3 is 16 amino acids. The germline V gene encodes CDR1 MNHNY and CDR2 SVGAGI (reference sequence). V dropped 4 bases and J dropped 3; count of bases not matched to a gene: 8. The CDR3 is CASSSRGREGKNIQYF. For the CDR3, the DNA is TGTGCCAGCAGTTCCCGGGGCCGGGAGGGCAAAAACATTCAGTACTTC.

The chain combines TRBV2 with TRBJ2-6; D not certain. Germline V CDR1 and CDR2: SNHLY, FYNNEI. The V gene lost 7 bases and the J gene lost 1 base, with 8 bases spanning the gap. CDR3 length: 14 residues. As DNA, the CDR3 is TGTGCCAGCATCTGGCTTTCTGGGGCCAACGTCCTGACTTTC. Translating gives CASIWLSGANVLTF.

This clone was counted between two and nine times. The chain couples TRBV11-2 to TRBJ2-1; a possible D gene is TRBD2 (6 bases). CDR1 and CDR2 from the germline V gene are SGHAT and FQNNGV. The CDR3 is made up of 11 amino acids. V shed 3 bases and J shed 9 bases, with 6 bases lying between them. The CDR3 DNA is TGTGCCAGCAGCTTCGGGAGTGAGCAGTTCTTC. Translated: CASSFGSEQFF.

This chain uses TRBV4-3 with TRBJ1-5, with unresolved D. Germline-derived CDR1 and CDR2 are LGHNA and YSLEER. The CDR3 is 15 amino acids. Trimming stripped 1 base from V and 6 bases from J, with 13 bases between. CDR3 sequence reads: CASSQGYGNGQPQHF. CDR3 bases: TGCGCCAGCAGCCAAGGGTACGGGAATGGTCAGCCCCAGCATTTT.

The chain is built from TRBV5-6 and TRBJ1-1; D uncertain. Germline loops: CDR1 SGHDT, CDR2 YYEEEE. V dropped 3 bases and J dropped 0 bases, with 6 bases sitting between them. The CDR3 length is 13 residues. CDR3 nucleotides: TGTGCCAGCAGCTCCCTGATGAACACTGAAGCTTTCTTT. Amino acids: CASSSLMNTEAFF.

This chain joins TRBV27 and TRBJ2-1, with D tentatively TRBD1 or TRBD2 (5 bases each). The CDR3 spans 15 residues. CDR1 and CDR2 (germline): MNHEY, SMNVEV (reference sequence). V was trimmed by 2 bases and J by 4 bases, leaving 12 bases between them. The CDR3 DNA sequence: TGTGCCAGCAGTTTAGGGGGAGCCGCTTACAATGAGCAGTTCTTC. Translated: CASSLGGAAYNEQFF.

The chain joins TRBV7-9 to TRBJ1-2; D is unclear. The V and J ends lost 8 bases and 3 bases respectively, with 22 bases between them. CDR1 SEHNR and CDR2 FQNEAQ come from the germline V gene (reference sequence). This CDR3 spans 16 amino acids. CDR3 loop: CASARIWTVRDYGYTF. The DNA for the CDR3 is TGTGCCAGCGCCCGAATCTGGACCGTTAGGGACTATGGCTACACCTTC.

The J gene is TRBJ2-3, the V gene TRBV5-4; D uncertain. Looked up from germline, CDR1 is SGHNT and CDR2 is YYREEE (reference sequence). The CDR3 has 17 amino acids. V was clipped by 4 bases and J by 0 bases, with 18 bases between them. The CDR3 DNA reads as TGTGCCAGCAGCCCGCCTGACTCCCAGGTTAGCACAGATACGCAGTATTTT. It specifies CASSPPDSQVSTDTQYF.

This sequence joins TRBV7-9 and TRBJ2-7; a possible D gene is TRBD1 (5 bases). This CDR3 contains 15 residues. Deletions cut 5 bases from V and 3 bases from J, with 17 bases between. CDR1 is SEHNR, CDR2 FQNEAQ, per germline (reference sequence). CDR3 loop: CASSPSSDTLYEQYF. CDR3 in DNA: TGTGCCAGCAGCCCCTCCTCGGACACCCTCTACGAGCAGTACTTC. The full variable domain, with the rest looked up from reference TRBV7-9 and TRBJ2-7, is DTGVSQNPRHKITKRGQNVTFRCDPISEHNRLYWYRQTLGQGPEFLTYFQNEAQLEKSRLLSDRFSAERPKGSFSTLEIQRTEQGDSAMYLCASSPSSDTLYEQYFGPGTRLTVT.

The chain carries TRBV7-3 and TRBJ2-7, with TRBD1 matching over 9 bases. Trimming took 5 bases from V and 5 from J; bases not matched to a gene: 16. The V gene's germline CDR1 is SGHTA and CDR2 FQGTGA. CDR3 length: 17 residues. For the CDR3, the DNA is TGTGCCAGCAGCGTATCTCCACCCCGGGACAGGGCTCACGAGCAGTACTTC. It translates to CASSVSPPRDRAHEQYF.

CDR3 residues: CASSIYRGSNQPQHF. CDR3 DNA sequence: TGTGCCAGCAGCATCTACAGGGGAAGCAATCAGCCCCAGCATTTT. The chain carries TRBV28 and TRBJ1-5, with 7 nucleotides matching TRBD1. The CDR3 runs 15 residues. The J segment lost 1 base and the V segment lost 6 bases, leaving 6 bases of the junction unmatched. Germline loops: CDR1 MDHEN, CDR2 SYDVKM.

Written as DNA, the CDR3 is TGTGCCAGCAGCGTAGACGGGGACCCCACAGATACGCAGTATTTT. Its translation: CASSVDGDPTDTQYF. This sequence joins TRBV9 and TRBJ2-3, with D perhaps TRBD1 or TRBD2 (5 bases each). CDR3 length: 15 amino acids. The V and J ends lost 0 bases and 2 bases respectively, with 10 bases between them. Germline V CDR1 and CDR2: SGDLS, YYNGEE. The variable domain in full, completed from reference TRBV9 and TRBJ2-3, reads DSGVTQTPKHLITATGQRVTLRCSPRSGDLSVYWYQQSLDQGLQFLIQYYNGEERAKGNILERFSAQQFPDLHSELNLSSLELGDSALYFCASSVDGDPTDTQYFGPGTRLTVL.

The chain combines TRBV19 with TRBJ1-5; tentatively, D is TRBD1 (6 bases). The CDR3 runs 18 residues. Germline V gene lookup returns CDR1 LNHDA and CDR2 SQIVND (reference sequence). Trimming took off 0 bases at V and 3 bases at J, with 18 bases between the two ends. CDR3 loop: CASSIDLEGGGPNQPQHF. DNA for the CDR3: TGTGCCAGTAGTATAGATCTTGAAGGGGGAGGACCCAATCAGCCCCAGCATTTT.

The CDR3 loop is CSVEFIMGGAYEQYF. The CDR3 DNA reads TGCAGCGTTGAATTCATCATGGGGGGGGCATACGAGCAGTACTTC. The genes are TRBV29-1 and TRBJ2-7; weak D call: TRBD2 (7 bases). Between the trimmed V and J ends, which lost 2 bases and 4 bases, there was a span of 18 bases. Germline V gene data show CDR1 as SQVTM and CDR2 as ANQGSEA. The CDR3 is 15 amino acids.

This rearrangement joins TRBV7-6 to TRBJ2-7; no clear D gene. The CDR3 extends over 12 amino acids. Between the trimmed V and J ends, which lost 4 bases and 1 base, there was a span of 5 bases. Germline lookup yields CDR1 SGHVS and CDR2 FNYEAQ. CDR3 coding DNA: TGTGCCAGCAGCTCCGTATCCTACGAGCAGTACTTC. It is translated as CASSSVSYEQYF.

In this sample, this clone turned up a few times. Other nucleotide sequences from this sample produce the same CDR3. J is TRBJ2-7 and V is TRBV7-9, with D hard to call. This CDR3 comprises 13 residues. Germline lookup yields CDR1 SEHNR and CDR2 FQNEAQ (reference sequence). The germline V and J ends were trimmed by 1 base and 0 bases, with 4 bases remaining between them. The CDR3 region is CASSLVSSYEQYF. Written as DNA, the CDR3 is TGTGCCAGCAGCTTAGTCAGCTCCTACGAGCAGTACTTC. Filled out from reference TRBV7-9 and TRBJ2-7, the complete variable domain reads DTGVSQNPRHKITKRGQNVTFRCDPISEHNRLYWYRQTLGQGPEFLTYFQNEAQLEKSRLLSDRFSAERPKGSFSTLEIQRTEQGDSAMYLCASSLVSSYEQYFGPGTRLTVT.

Here the CDR3 reads CASSLGFPSTDTQYF. In DNA form, the CDR3 reads TGTGCCAGCAGTTTAGGATTCCCTAGCACAGATACGCAGTATTTT. The J gene is TRBJ2-3, the V gene TRBV27; D gene unclear. The CDR3 extends over 15 amino acids. Germline V CDR1 and CDR2: MNHEY, SMNVEV (reference sequence). Trimming shortened V by 2 bases and J by 0 bases, and 9 bases separated the two germline ends.

Written as DNA, the CDR3 is TGCGCCAGCAGCTTGGGTGGGGACGGCCCTTTGCACGAGCAGTACTTC. Translating it yields CASSLGGDGPLHEQYF. The chain has TRBV5-1 and TRBJ2-7; possibly TRBD1 or TRBD2 for D (5 bases each). V was shortened by 0 bases and J by 5 bases, with 18 bases between the two germline ends. There are 16 residues in the CDR3. Per the germline V gene, CDR1 is SGHRS and CDR2 is YFSETQ. Based on the CDR3 plus reference TRBV5-1 and TRBJ2-7, the full variable domain is KAGVTQTPRYLIKTRGQQVTLSCSPISGHRSVSWYQQTPGQGLQFLFEYFSETQRNKGNFPGRFSGRQFSNSRSEMNVSTLELGDSALYLCASSLGGDGPLHEQYFGPGTRLTVT.

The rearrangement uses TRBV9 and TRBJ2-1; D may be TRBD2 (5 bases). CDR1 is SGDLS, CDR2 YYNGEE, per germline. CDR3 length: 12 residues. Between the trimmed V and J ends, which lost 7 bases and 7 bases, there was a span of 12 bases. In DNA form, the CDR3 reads TGTGCCAGCTCCGTAGCGCAGAATGAGCAGTTCTTC. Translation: CASSVAQNEQFF.